Listed below are T cell receptor beta chains from one sample, sequenced in a study of blood T cell repertoires in COVID-19. Sequencing used immunoSEQ multiplex PCR; TCRdb keeps in-frame clones, though not all of them. This table holds approximately 39,000 clones, around 87% found once. Sequenced input: peripheral blood. The receptors derive from a man aged 45 to 65 with active or convalescent COVID-19. CDR3s include the opening cysteine and the closing phenylalanine or tryptophan. The D gene is left open where the match is weak.

cdr3_aa,v_call,d_call
CASSESVLGNTIYF,TRBV2,-
CASSQGGTGSYNEQFF,TRBV4-1,-
CASSSQTGSNQPQHF,TRBV2,TRBD1
CATAPGQGAYNEQFF,TRBV24-1,TRBD1
CASSEHGQARPAYEQYF,TRBV6-1,TRBD1
CASSVAAGGYTDTQYF,TRBV9,TRBD2
CSASLAGGPYEQYF,TRBV20-1,TRBD2
CASRRDRWDQPQHF,TRBV6-5,TRBD1
CASSDRSAREGPQHF,TRBV7-2,-
CASRLAYTGELFF,TRBV6-5,TRBD2
CASSESSGSWDEQFF,TRBV6-4,TRBD2
CASSRETHTEAFF,TRBV7-3,-
CASSLAGGDTQYF,TRBV5-1,-
CASSPYSSGNTIYF,TRBV18,-
CASSSPGQSMGYTF,TRBV5-4,TRBD1
CASSFAGGVSDEQFF,TRBV11-2,TRBD2
CASSRRLAGSSYNEQFF,TRBV3-1/TRBV3-2,TRBD2
CASSIEAGTSGRNEQFF,TRBV19,TRBD2
CASSNWRDNQPQHF,TRBV27,-
CASSVRDSNTGELFF,TRBV5-1,TRBD1
CASSQDPGTGHNF,TRBV3-1/TRBV3-2,TRBD1
CASSLASGSSEQETQYF,TRBV5-6,TRBD2
CASSIVRQSSYNEQFF,TRBV19,-
CASSESVYSPLHF,TRBV2,-
CASIEQGNTGELFF,TRBV5-1,-
CASSLGGGKWNYGYTF,TRBV28,-
CASSPRGGQATNEKLFF,TRBV5-1,-
CAISAGQSQETQYF,TRBV10-3,-
CAWPGLAGRSSTGELFF,TRBV30,TRBD2
CASSESRAGLYNEQFF,TRBV10-1,-
CASSQEPGGLDIQYF,TRBV3-1/TRBV3-2,TRBD1
CASSPAGSVANTGELFF,TRBV7-3,-
CASSSGSTEAFF,TRBV6-5,-
CASSERSGRGSYNEQFF,TRBV2,TRBD2
CASSPLPGQASGNTIYF,TRBV5-1,TRBD1
CASSWVAGGSYNEQFF,TRBV28,TRBD2
CASSFSGTTSYEQYF,TRBV4-2,-
CSASPLTEAFF,TRBV20-1,-
CASSLGQSTDTQYF,TRBV7-2,-
CASSTGLTGYEQYF,TRBV18,-
CASSRLAANTGELFF,TRBV5-4,TRBD2
CASTDSGGAYEQYF,TRBV2,TRBD2
CASSQDRGDYEQYF,TRBV7-2,TRBD1
CASSSVRGGNSPLHF,TRBV5-1,-
CASSSGKQGRNTEAFF,TRBV5-1,TRBD1
CASSEGAWDEQFF,TRBV6-4,-
CASSLSGGRVSYEQYF,TRBV5-4,TRBD2